One and the same sample provided the 25 T cell receptor beta chains below, sequenced in a study of shared clonotypes between healthy human individuals. The data were produced by immunoSEQ multiplex PCR, yet TCRdb's version contains in-frame clones alone and is incomplete. The data contain about 1.4 million clones, roughly 96% of them singletons. The sample comprised naive CD4+ T cells sorted from blood. The subset: CD45RA+ positively selected. The receptors shown here come from a man aged 25 to 45 in good health.

The CDR3 loop reads CASSIKRQGTGELFF. As DNA, the CDR3 is TGTGCCAGTAGTATAAAAAGGCAGGGCACCGGGGAGCTGTTTTTT. V is TRBV19 and J is TRBJ2-2, with D perhaps TRBD1 (5 bases). The germline V gene has CDR1 LNHDA and CDR2 SQIVND (reference sequence). The CDR3 has 15 amino acids. Trimming took off 2 bases at V and 4 bases at J, with 11 bases between the two ends.

This clone appeared a few times. The same CDR3 arises from other DNA sequences in this sample as well. The chain is built from TRBV6-1 and TRBJ2-7; D possibly uses TRBD1 or TRBD2 (5 bases each). CDR3 size: 12 residues. Looked up from germline, CDR1 is MNHNS and CDR2 is SASEGT. The V end lost 1 base, the J end lost 4 bases, and 5 bases lay between the germline ends. CDR3 DNA sequence: TGTGCCAGCAGTGAAGGGGGGTACGAGCAGTACTTC. Translation gives CASSEGGYEQYF.

The chain combines TRBV4-1 with TRBJ2-1; 12 nucleotides match TRBD2. Trimming removed 0 bases from V and 1 base from J; junction bases left unmatched: 13. The CDR3 totals 21 residues. Germline lookup yields CDR1 MGHRA and CDR2 YSYEKL. CDR3: CASSQDIPSGRVGVSYNEQFF. The CDR3 region has the DNA TGCGCCAGCAGCCAAGATATCCCTAGCGGGAGGGTGGGGGTATCCTACAATGAGCAGTTCTTC.

J is TRBJ2-3 and V is TRBV2; 9 bases fit TRBD1. This CDR3 comprises 15 residues. V gave up 6 bases and J gave up 5 bases; unmatched junction bases: 9. The V gene's germline CDR1 is SNHLY and CDR2 FYNNEI. Here the CDR3 DNA reads TGTGCCAGCAGCGATCGGACAGGGGTAGGAGATACGCAGTATTTT. It translates to CASSDRTGVGDTQYF.

The chain combines TRBV7-9 with TRBJ2-1, with D possibly matching TRBD2 (6 bases). V was trimmed by 2 bases and J by 1 base, leaving 21 bases between them. This CDR3 has 19 amino acids. Germline values: CDR1 SEHNR, CDR2 FQNEAQ (reference sequence). DNA for the CDR3: TGTGCCAGCAGCTTAAAAGTGACGGGAGTGGTTTCTTCCTACAATGAGCAGTTCTTC. Its translation is CASSLKVTGVVSSYNEQFF.

V is TRBV28 and J is TRBJ2-7; perhaps TRBD2 as D (5 bases). The CDR3 runs to 15 residues. V was trimmed by 3 bases and J by 1 base, leaving 13 bases between them. Germline CDR1 is MDHEN and CDR2 is SYDVKM. CDR3 amino acids: CASSLLAGGSYEQYF. The CDR3 nucleotides are TGTGCCAGCAGTTTGCTCGCCGGAGGATCCTACGAGCAGTACTTC.

The CDR3 sequence is CASSQGLAGGNEQFF. In nucleotides, the CDR3 is TGCGCCAGCAGCCAAGGACTAGCGGGAGGGAATGAGCAGTTCTTC. This chain links TRBV5-1 with TRBJ2-1; 15 bases match TRBD2. V shed 4 bases, J shed 7 bases, and the junction held 3 bases outside the gene matches. The CDR3 sequence is 15 residues long. CDR1 is SGHRS, CDR2 YFSETQ, per germline. Looking up the rest from reference TRBV5-1 and TRBJ2-1 gives the full variable domain: KAGVTQTPRYLIKTRGQQVTLSCSPISGHRSVSWYQQTPGQGLQFLFEYFSETQRNKGNFPGRFSGRQFSNSRSEMNVSTLELGDSALYLCASSQGLAGGNEQFFGPGTRLTVL.

This clone was seen once. The rearrangement joins TRBV4-1 to TRBJ2-3; D is perhaps TRBD2 (6 bases). V lost 5 bases and J lost 4, with 19 bases in between. CDR3 size: 16 residues. Per germline, CDR1 MGHRA and CDR2 YSYEKL. The CDR3 DNA is TGCGCCAGCAGCTTCACCGGGGCGGGAATCTCAGATACGCAGTATTTT. This encodes CASSFTGAGISDTQYF.

This clone was found once. V usage is TRBV6-1 and J usage is TRBJ2-5; 8 bases fit TRBD1. V lost 4 bases to trimming and J lost 2 bases; unmatched junction nucleotides: 6. CDR1 and CDR2 from the germline V gene are MNHNS and SASEGT. This CDR3 comprises 15 residues. CDR3 region: CASSVEQGGQETQYF. The CDR3 coding sequence is TGTGCCAGCAGTGTTGAACAGGGGGGTCAAGAGACCCAGTACTTC.

The CDR3 sequence is CASSPGPGVPDTQYF. Here the CDR3 DNA reads TGTGCCAGTAGCCCGGGACCGGGGGTCCCAGATACGCAGTATTTT. The chain couples TRBV19 to TRBJ2-3, with D possibly being TRBD2 (6 bases). The germline V and J ends were trimmed by 6 bases and 4 bases, with 17 bases remaining between them. Germline V lookup: CDR1 LNHDA, CDR2 SQIVND (reference sequence). The CDR3 loop spans 15 amino acids.

J is TRBJ2-7 and V is TRBV2; TRBD1 matches 9 bases. The CDR3 extends over 14 amino acids. Trimming at V came to 5 bases and at J to 4 bases, leaving 6 bases not matched to a gene. Germline V gene sequence: CDR1 SNHLY, CDR2 FYNNEI. This CDR3 is CASSIQGAGYEQYF. CDR3 in DNA: TGTGCCAGCAGTATACAGGGGGCCGGGTACGAGCAGTACTTC.

Note on this clone: Other DNA variants within this sample encode the same CDR3. The chain employs TRBV7-2 and TRBJ2-7, with a weak D call TRBD1 (6 bases). Germline CDR1 reads SGHTA; CDR2 reads FQGNSA. V lost 0 bases and J lost 2, with 8 bases in between. CDR3 size: 14 residues. The CDR3 is CASSLAQGPYEQYF. The CDR3 DNA is TGTGCCAGCAGCTTAGCACAGGGTCCCTACGAGCAGTACTTC.

The chain recombines TRBV7-6 with TRBJ2-5; 9 nucleotides line up with TRBD1. J gave up 5 bases and V 0 bases, and 1 base lay outside the gene matches. Germline V gives CDR1 SGHVS, CDR2 FNYEAQ. The CDR3 sequence is 14 residues long. CDR3 DNA: TGTGCCAGCAGCTTAGCGACAGGGGGGGAGACCCAGTACTTC. This sequence encodes CASSLATGGETQYF.

The chain recombines TRBV4-2 with TRBJ2-5, with D tentatively TRBD1 or TRBD2 (6 bases each). V dropped 1 base and J dropped 4 bases, with 13 bases sitting between them. Per the germline V gene, CDR1 is LGHNA and CDR2 is YNFKEQ. The CDR3 totals 15 residues. This CDR3 reads CASSQGGRGGETQYF. DNA of the CDR3: TGTGCCAGCAGCCAAGGGGGCAGGGGAGGAGAGACCCAGTACTTC.

The genes are TRBV2 and TRBJ2-7; perhaps TRBD1 as D (6 bases). Germline V gene lookup returns CDR1 SNHLY and CDR2 FYNNEI. The germline V and J ends were trimmed by 1 base and 4 bases, with 14 bases remaining between them. This CDR3 has 15 residues. Here the CDR3 DNA reads TGTGCCAGCAGTGAAGAGACAGGCGAGATTTACGAGCAGTACTTC. It encodes CASSEETGEIYEQYF.

The chain employs TRBV6-1 and TRBJ2-1, with 8 bases aligning to TRBD1. With V trimmed by 2 bases and J by 7 bases, 7 bases remained unmatched. Germline values: CDR1 MNHNS, CDR2 SASEGT. This CDR3 is built from 15 residues. Here the CDR3 DNA reads TGTGCCAGCAGTGAACACGAGACAGGGGTAAATGAGCAGTTCTTC. Its translation is CASSEHETGVNEQFF.

The chain couples TRBV5-6 to TRBJ2-7; 7 nucleotides align to TRBD1. Trimming removed 2 bases from V and 0 bases from J; junction bases left unmatched: 5. Germline V gene sequence: CDR1 SGHDT, CDR2 YYEEEE. The CDR3 length is 15 residues. CDR3 nucleotide sequence: TGTGCCAGCAGCTTTCGTGGGACAGCCTCCTACGAGCAGTACTTC. Encoded protein: CASSFRGTASYEQYF.

The rearrangement links TRBV7-6 to TRBJ2-1; D is unclear. The germline CDR1 and CDR2 sequences are SGHVS and FNYEAQ. The CDR3 sequence is 13 residues long. V lost 5 bases and J lost 10, with 15 bases in between. CDR3 DNA: TGTGCCAGCAGCCACAATCTAGGCCGGGAGCAGTTCTTC. It specifies CASSHNLGREQFF. Full variable domain (outside the CDR3, taken from reference TRBV7-6 and TRBJ2-1): GAGVSQSPRYKVTKRGQDVALRCDPISGHVSLYWYRQALGQGPEFLTYFNYEAQQDKSGLPNDRFSAERPEGSISTLTIQRTEQRDSAMYRCASSHNLGREQFFGPGTRLTVL.

There are a few counts of this clone. CDR3 DNA: TGTGCCAGCAGCTCGCGGGGCAATCAGCCCCAGCATTTT. Amino acids: CASSSRGNQPQHF. The chain joins TRBV7-8 to TRBJ1-5; D ambiguous. Per germline, CDR1 SGHVS and CDR2 FQNEAQ. The CDR3 runs to 13 residues. V was shortened by 4 bases and J by 2 bases, with 6 bases between the two germline ends.

This clone was found once. The chain links TRBV2 to TRBJ2-3; D may be TRBD2 (5 bases). Trimming left V 4 bases short and J 3 bases short, with 17 bases between. CDR3 length: 16 residues. The germline V gene has CDR1 SNHLY and CDR2 FYNNEI. The CDR3 here is CASSVYLARGTDTQYF. CDR3 sequence (DNA): TGTGCCAGCAGTGTATACCTAGCCCGAGGGACAGATACGCAGTATTTT.

The genes are TRBV15 and TRBJ2-7; D uncertain. From germline, CDR1 is LNHNV and CDR2 YYDKDF (reference sequence). The CDR3 runs 13 residues. V lost 0 bases and J lost 3, with 6 bases in between. CDR3 DNA: TGTGCCACCAGCAGAGACAGGTTCTACGAGCAGTACTTC. This gives the protein CATSRDRFYEQYF.

The genes are TRBV6-1 and TRBJ1-2; perhaps TRBD1 as D (5 bases). The CDR3 consists of 15 residues. V was clipped by 6 bases and J by 2 bases, with 16 bases between them. CDR1 is MNHNS, CDR2 SASEGT, per germline. The CDR3 DNA sequence: TGTGCCAGCAGACTGCTCCAGGGCCTAAACTATGGCTACACCTTC. Amino acid sequence: CASRLLQGLNYGYTF.

The chain uses TRBV7-2 and TRBJ1-4; TRBD1 agrees at 9 bases. V dropped 2 bases and J dropped 8; count of bases not matched to a gene: 6. Germline CDR1 and CDR2: SGHTA and FQGNSA. There are 15 residues in the CDR3. CDR3 sequence: CASSLSWDRVEKLFF. CDR3 DNA sequence: TGTGCCAGCAGCTTATCCTGGGACAGGGTCGAAAAACTGTTTTTT.

The chain recombines TRBV5-4 with TRBJ1-3; TRBD1 agrees at 8 bases. Germline V gene lookup returns CDR1 SGHNT and CDR2 YYREEE (reference sequence). The junction had 14 bases not matched to a gene; V was cut back by 0 bases and J by 0 bases. This CDR3 is built from 20 residues. CDR3 in amino acids: CASSLGGLGDRLSSGNTIYF. As DNA, the CDR3 is TGTGCCAGCAGCTTGGGCGGTTTGGGGGACAGGTTGAGCTCTGGAAACACCATATATTTT.

This clone has a single count. The chain employs TRBV6-4 and TRBJ2-1; TRBD1 matches at 9 bases. Germline CDR1 is MRHNA and CDR2 is SNTAGT. With 0 bases clipped from V and 9 bases from J, the junction kept 6 bases outside the gene matches. This CDR3 has 15 amino acids. The CDR3 loop reads CASSDSGTGIGEQFF. CDR3 sequence (DNA): TGTGCCAGCAGTGACTCCGGGACAGGGATAGGTGAGCAGTTCTTC.